This T cell receptor beta chain was profiled in a study of metastatic and nonmetastatic thyroid tumors. Each patient went into thyroid surgery without having received any treatment. TCRdb re-called clones via MiXCR from the PCR reads. The sample yields roughly 12,000 clones, 32% seen once. The receptor comes from a female donor with papillary thyroid cancer or a benign thyroid nodule (not recorded which). Some clones in this sample may be carry-over from other donors' samples. Sequencing was performed on tumor tissue.

The CDR3 loop is CSATTHRVYNEQFF. The CDR3 region has the DNA TGCAGTGCTACCACTCATAGGGTATACAATGAGCAGTTCTTC. The chain has TRBV20-1 and TRBJ2-1; D uncertain. CDR3 length: 14 amino acids. Per germline, CDR1 DFQATT and CDR2 SNEGSKA (reference sequence). V was shortened by 4 bases and J by 4 bases, with 14 bases between the two germline ends.